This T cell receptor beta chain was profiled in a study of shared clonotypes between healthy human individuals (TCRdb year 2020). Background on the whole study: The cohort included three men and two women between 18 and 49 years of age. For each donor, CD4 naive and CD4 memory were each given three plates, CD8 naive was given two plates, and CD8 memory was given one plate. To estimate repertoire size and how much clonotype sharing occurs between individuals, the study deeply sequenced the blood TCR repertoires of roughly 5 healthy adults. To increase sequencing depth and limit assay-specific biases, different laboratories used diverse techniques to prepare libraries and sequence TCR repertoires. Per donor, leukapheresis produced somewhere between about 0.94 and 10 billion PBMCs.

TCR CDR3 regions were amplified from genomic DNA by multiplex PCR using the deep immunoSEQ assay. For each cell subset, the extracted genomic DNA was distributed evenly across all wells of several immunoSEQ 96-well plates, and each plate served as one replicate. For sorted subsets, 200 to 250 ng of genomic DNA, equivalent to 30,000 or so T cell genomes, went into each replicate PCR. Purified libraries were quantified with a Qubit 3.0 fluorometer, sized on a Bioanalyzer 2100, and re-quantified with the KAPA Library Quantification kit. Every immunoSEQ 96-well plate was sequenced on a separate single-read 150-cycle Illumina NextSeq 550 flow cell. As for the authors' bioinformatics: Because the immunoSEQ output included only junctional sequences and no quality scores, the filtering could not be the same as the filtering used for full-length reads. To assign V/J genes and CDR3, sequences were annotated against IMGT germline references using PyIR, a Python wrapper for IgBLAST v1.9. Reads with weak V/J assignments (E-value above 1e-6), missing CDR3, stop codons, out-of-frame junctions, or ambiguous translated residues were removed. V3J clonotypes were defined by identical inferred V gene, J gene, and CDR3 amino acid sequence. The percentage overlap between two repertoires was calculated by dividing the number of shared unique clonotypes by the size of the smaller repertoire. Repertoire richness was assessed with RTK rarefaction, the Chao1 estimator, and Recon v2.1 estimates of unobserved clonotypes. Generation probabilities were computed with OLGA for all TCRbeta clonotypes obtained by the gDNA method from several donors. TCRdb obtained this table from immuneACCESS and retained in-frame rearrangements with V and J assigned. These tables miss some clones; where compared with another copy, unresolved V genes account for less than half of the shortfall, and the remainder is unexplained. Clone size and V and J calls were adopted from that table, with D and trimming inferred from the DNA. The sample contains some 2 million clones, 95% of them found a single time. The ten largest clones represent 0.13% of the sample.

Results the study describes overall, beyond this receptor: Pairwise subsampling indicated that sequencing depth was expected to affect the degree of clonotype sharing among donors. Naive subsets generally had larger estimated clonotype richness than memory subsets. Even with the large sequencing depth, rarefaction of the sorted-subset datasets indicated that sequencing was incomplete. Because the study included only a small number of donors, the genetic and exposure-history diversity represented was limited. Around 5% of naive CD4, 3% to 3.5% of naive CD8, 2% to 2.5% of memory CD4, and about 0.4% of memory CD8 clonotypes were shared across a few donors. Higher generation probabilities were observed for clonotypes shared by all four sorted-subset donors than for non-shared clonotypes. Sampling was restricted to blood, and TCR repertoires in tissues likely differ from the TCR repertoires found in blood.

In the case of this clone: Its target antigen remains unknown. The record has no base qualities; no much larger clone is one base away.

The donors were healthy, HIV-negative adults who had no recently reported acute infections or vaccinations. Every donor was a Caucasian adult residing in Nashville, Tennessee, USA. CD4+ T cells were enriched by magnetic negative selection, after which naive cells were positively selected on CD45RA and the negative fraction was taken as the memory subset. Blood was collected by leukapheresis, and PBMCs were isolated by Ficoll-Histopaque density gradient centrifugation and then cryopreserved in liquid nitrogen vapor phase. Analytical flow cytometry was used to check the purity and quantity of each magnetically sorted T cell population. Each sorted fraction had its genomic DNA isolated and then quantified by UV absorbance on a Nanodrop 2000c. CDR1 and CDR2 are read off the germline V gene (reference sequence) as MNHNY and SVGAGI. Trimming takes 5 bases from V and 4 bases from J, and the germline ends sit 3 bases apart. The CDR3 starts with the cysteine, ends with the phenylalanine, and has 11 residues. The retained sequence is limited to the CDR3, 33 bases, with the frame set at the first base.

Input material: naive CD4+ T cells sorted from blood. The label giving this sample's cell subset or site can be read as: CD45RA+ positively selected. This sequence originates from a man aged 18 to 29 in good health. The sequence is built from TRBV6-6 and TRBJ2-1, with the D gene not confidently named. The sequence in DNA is TGTGCCAGCAGTCGATACAATGAGCAGTTCTTC. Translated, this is CASSRYNEQFF.